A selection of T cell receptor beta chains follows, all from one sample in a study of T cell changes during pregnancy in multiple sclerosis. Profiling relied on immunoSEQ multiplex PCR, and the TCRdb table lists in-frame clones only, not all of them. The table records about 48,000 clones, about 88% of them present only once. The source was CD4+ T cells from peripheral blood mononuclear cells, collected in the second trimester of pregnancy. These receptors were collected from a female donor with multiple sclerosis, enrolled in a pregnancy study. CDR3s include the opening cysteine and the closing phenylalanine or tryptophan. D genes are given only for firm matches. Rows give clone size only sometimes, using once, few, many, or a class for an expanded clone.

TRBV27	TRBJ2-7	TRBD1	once	TGTGCCAGCAGTCTCTGGACAGGGTTCCCCGAGCAGTACTTC	CASSLWTGFPEQYF
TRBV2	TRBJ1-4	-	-	TGTGCCAGCAGTGAAGGTCAGGGTGTATCTGAAAAACTGTTTTTT	CASSEGQGVSEKLFF
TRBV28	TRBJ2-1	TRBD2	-	TGTGCCAGCAGTTTGGGACTAGCGGATAATGAGCAGTTCTTC	CASSLGLADNEQFF
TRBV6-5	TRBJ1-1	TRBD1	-	TGTGCCAGCAGTTACTCAGGGACAGCGAACACTGAAGCTTTCTTT	CASSYSGTANTEAFF
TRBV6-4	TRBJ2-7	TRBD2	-	TGTGCCAGCAGTGCTGAACTAGCGGGGCCCTACGAGCAGTACTTC	CASSAELAGPYEQYF
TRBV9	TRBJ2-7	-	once	TGTGCCAGCAGCGTAGGTGGCAGCTCCTACGAGCAGTACTTC	CASSVGGSSYEQYF
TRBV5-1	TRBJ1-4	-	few	TGCGCCAGCAGCTTGGGACAGAGAAATGAAAAACTGTTTTTT	CASSLGQRNEKLFF
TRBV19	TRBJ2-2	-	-	TGTGCCAGTAGTATAGGGCGAGACAGAACCGGGGAGCTGTTTTTT	CASSIGRDRTGELFF
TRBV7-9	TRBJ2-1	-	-	TGTGCCAGCAGCTTAGGGTCAGTAGCGGCCTACAATGAGCAGTTCTTC	CASSLGSVAAYNEQFF
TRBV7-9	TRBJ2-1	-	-	TGTGCCAGCAGCGGACCCGGGACTCTCCTCAATGAGCAGTTCTTC	CASSGPGTLLNEQFF
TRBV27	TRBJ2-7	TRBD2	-	TGTGCCAGCAGTTTCCAACTAGCGGGAAACTCGGAGCAGTACTTC	CASSFQLAGNSEQYF
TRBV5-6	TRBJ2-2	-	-	TGTGCCAGCAGCTTGGAGTGGACAACGAACACCGGGGAGCTGTTTTTT	CASSLEWTTNTGELFF
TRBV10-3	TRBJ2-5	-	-	TGTGCCATCAGTGATCGAACAGGGTACCAAGAGACCCAGTACTTC	CAISDRTGYQETQYF
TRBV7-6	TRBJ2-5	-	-	TGTGCCAGCAGCTTAGCGCGGAGGGAGACCCAGTACTTC	CASSLARRETQYF
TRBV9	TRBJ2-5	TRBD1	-	TGTGCCAGCAGCGTCAGAGTTAGTGGGACAGGGAGGGGTCACAATAGAGAGACCCAGTACTTC	CASSVRVSGTGRGHNRETQYF
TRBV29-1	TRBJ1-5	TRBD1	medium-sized	TGCAGCGTTGCCCAGGGGGTAGGTAATAGCAATCAGCCCCAGCATTTT	CSVAQGVGNSNQPQHF
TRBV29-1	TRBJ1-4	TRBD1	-	TGCAGCTATCAGGGGGCGGAGGAAAAACTGTTTTTT	CSYQGAEEKLFF
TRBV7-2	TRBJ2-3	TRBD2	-	TGTGCCAGCAGCTTTGGACTAGCAACGGATACGCAGTATTTT	CASSFGLATDTQYF
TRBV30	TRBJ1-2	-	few	TGTGCCTGGAGCCCAACCCCAGGAGGCTACACCTTC	CAWSPTPGGYTF
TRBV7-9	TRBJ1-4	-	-	TGTGCCAGCAGCTTATCGACAGGTGAAAAACTGTTTTTT	CASSLSTGEKLFF
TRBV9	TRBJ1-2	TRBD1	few	TGTGCCAGCAGCGGGACAGGGGCGAAGTCTAACTATGGCTACACCTTC	CASSGTGAKSNYGYTF
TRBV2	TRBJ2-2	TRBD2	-	TGTGCCGGGTGGGGGACTAGCGGGAGGGAGCACACCGGGGAGCTGTTTTTT	CAGWGTSGREHTGELFF
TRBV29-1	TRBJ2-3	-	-	TGCAGCGGGGCTTGGCCGTCTAGCACAGATACGCAGTATTTT	CSGAWPSSTDTQYF
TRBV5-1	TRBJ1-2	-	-	TGCGCCAGCAGCTTGAGGTCGGGAACTAACTATGGCTACACCTTC	CASSLRSGTNYGYTF
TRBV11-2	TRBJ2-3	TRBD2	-	TGTGCCAGCAGCTTAGCCCCTCTAGCGGGGGGAAGCACAGATACGCAGTATTTT	CASSLAPLAGGSTDTQYF
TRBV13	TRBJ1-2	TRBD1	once	TGTGCCAGCAGCTTAACAGGGGAACATGGCTACACCTTC	CASSLTGEHGYTF
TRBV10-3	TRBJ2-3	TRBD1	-	TGTGCCATCAGTGTGACAGGGGCCAGCACAGATACGCAGTATTTT	CAISVTGASTDTQYF
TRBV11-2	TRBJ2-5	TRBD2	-	TGTGCCAGCAGCTTAGAGCCGGGAGCGGGAGTGGGGGGAGGAGAGACCCAGTACTTC	CASSLEPGAGVGGGETQYF